This T cell receptor (beta chain) was documented in a study of T cell changes during pregnancy in multiple sclerosis. The method was immunoSEQ multiplex PCR; TCRdb's version includes in-frame clones alone and lacks a portion of them. The sample has under 50,000 clones, approximately 90% seen once; the top ten hold approximately 1.2%. Germline-derived CDR1 and CDR2 are SGHVS and FQNEAQ. Trimming took 5 bases from V and 1 from J; bases not matched to a gene: 3. CDR3 length: 14 amino acids. This sequence originates from a female donor with multiple sclerosis, enrolled in a pregnancy study. Sequencing was performed on CD4+ T cells from peripheral blood mononuclear cells, taken after pregnancy. The chain carries TRBV7-8 and TRBJ1-1; 8 nucleotides align to TRBD1. CDR3 nucleotides: TGTGCCAGCAGCCTAGGGACAGGGAACACTGAAGCTTTCTTT. Translated, it gives CASSLGTGNTEAFF.